This T cell receptor beta chain was profiled in a study of blood T cell repertoires in COVID-19. Across the whole study: The United States, Italy and Spain provided the acute and convalescent COVID-19 samples.

Study processing details: Amplification of reference gene primers provided the estimated nucleated cell counts. The table came from immunoSEQ multiplex PCR; TCRdb's copy has only in-frame clones and leaves some out. For V, J and clone size, that table is used; D and trimming come from the DNA. The sample has approximately 230,000 clones, about four fifths seen once. The sequenced sample consisted of peripheral blood. This clonotype was sampled from a man older than 75 with acute or convalescent COVID-19.

CDR3 sequence (DNA): TGTGCCAGCAGCTTGTGGTCAGGGGGCTCTTTGAAGGCTGAAGCTTTCTTT. It encodes CASSLWSGGSLKAEAFF. The gene calls are TRBV5-5 and TRBJ1-1, with 8 nucleotides matching TRBD1. CDR1 is SGHKS, CDR2 YYEKEE, per germline (reference sequence). CDR3 length: 17 residues. The V gene end was trimmed by 1 base and the J gene end by 6 bases; junction bases not matched to a gene: 14.